Listed below are T cell receptor beta chains from one sample, sequenced in a study of cytomegalovirus exposure and HLA in healthy donors. The table came from immunoSEQ multiplex PCR; TCRdb's copy has only in-frame clones and leaves some out. In the table there are 150,000 or so clones, about 75% of which are singletons. The sequenced material came from PBMCs. The receptors were gathered from a woman aged 35 to 49 in good health and CMV-seropositive. Each CDR3 is given with its conserved first and last residue. The order of the fields is V gene, J gene, D gene, clone size, CDR3 DNA, CDR3 protein. The D gene is left open where the match is weak. The size entry is marked missing in some rows and otherwise reads once, few, many or a size class.

v_gene: TRBV27
j_gene: TRBJ2-5
d_gene: TRBD2
abundance: once
CDR3nt: TGTGCCACCAGAGCGGGAGTAGAGACCCAGTACTTC
CDR3aa: CATRAGVETQYF

v_gene: TRBV7-2
j_gene: TRBJ2-3
d_gene: TRBD2
abundance: -
CDR3nt: TGTGCCAGCAGCTTCGTGGCGGGAGGGCTAGGAGATACGCAGTATTTT
CDR3aa: CASSFVAGGLGDTQYF

v_gene: TRBV7-9
j_gene: TRBJ1-2
d_gene: TRBD1
abundance: few
CDR3nt: TGTGCCAGCAGCCTCTCGGACAGGGGAACCTATGGCTACACCTTC
CDR3aa: CASSLSDRGTYGYTF

v_gene: TRBV5-4
j_gene: TRBJ2-2
d_gene: -
abundance: -
CDR3nt: TGTGCCAGCAGAATTTTGACAGCCACTAGCCTCACCGGGGAGCTGTTTTTT
CDR3aa: CASRILTATSLTGELFF

v_gene: TRBV5-1
j_gene: TRBJ2-7
d_gene: TRBD1
abundance: -
CDR3nt: TGCGCCAGCAGCCCCCAATTTTTCGGGACAGACTACGAGCAGTACTTC
CDR3aa: CASSPQFFGTDYEQYF

v_gene: TRBV28
j_gene: TRBJ1-2
d_gene: -
abundance: once
CDR3nt: TGTGCCACCGGTACTGGCTATGGCTACACCTTC
CDR3aa: CATGTGYGYTF

v_gene: TRBV6-5
j_gene: TRBJ1-2
d_gene: -
abundance: -
CDR3nt: TGTGCCAGCAGTTACTCGAATGGGGGCGTCTATGGCTACACCTTC
CDR3aa: CASSYSNGGVYGYTF

v_gene: TRBV4-1
j_gene: TRBJ2-7
d_gene: -
abundance: -
CDR3nt: TGCGCCAGCAGCCAAGATCCTCAGCGGCCTAGCTCCTACGAGCAGTACTTC
CDR3aa: CASSQDPQRPSSYEQYF

v_gene: TRBV5-1
j_gene: TRBJ1-1
d_gene: -
abundance: -
CDR3nt: TGCGCCAGCAGCTTGGCCTCAGGGGCCACTGAAGCTTTCTTT
CDR3aa: CASSLASGATEAFF

v_gene: TRBV28
j_gene: TRBJ1-1
d_gene: -
abundance: -
CDR3nt: TGTGCCAGCAGAACAGGCGGTCGGAACACTGAAGCTTTCTTT
CDR3aa: CASRTGGRNTEAFF

v_gene: TRBV6-1
j_gene: TRBJ1-2
d_gene: -
abundance: -
CDR3nt: TGTGTCAGCAATGTAGCTAACTATGGCTACACCTTC
CDR3aa: CVSNVANYGYTF

v_gene: TRBV18
j_gene: TRBJ2-2
d_gene: TRBD1
abundance: once
CDR3nt: TGTGCCAGCTCAACACGGAAGACAGGGGGCCTGAACACCGGGGAGCTGTTTTTT
CDR3aa: CASSTRKTGGLNTGELFF

v_gene: TRBV10-3
j_gene: TRBJ2-2
d_gene: TRBD2
abundance: few
CDR3nt: TGTGCCATCAGTGAGGGGCTTCTAGCGGGGACCGGGGAGCTGTTTTTT
CDR3aa: CAISEGLLAGTGELFF

v_gene: TRBV7-9
j_gene: TRBJ2-5
d_gene: -
abundance: -
CDR3nt: TGTGCCAGCAGCTCAGGGTCGGAGACCCAGTACTTC
CDR3aa: CASSSGSETQYF

v_gene: TRBV5-4
j_gene: TRBJ2-5
d_gene: -
abundance: -
CDR3nt: TGTGCCAGCAGATCTCAAGAGACCCAGTACTTC
CDR3aa: CASRSQETQYF

v_gene: TRBV9
j_gene: TRBJ2-1
d_gene: TRBD1
abundance: -
CDR3nt: TGTGCCAGCAGCGCCGGGACAGGGGGCGGTTACAATGAGCAGTTCTTC
CDR3aa: CASSAGTGGGYNEQFF

v_gene: TRBV10-2
j_gene: TRBJ2-7
d_gene: TRBD1
abundance: -
CDR3nt: TGCGCCAGCAGCGTTAGGGGGCGAGTCGAGCAGTACTTC
CDR3aa: CASSVRGRVEQYF

v_gene: TRBV18
j_gene: TRBJ1-4
d_gene: TRBD1
abundance: once
CDR3nt: TGTGCCAGCTCACCTACCGACAGGGCTGAAAAACTGTTTTTT
CDR3aa: CASSPTDRAEKLFF

v_gene: TRBV5-1
j_gene: TRBJ2-1
d_gene: TRBD2
abundance: -
CDR3nt: TGCGCCAGCAGCTTGGAGTCTAGCGGGAGATACAATGAGCAGTTCTTC
CDR3aa: CASSLESSGRYNEQFF

v_gene: TRBV5-4
j_gene: TRBJ1-4
d_gene: -
abundance: once
CDR3nt: TGTGCCAGCAGCTTAGGACAGATTAATGAAAAACTGTTTTTT
CDR3aa: CASSLGQINEKLFF

v_gene: TRBV7-2
j_gene: TRBJ2-4
d_gene: TRBD1
abundance: -
CDR3nt: TGTGCCAGCAGCCGGTGGGGGACAGGGTTGGCCAAAAACATTCAGTACTTC
CDR3aa: CASSRWGTGLAKNIQYF

v_gene: TRBV28
j_gene: TRBJ1-1
d_gene: TRBD1
abundance: -
CDR3nt: TGTGCCAGCAGTTTAACAGGGGCAGCCAACACTGAAGCTTTCTTT
CDR3aa: CASSLTGAANTEAFF

v_gene: TRBV30
j_gene: TRBJ1-2
d_gene: -
abundance: -
CDR3nt: TGTGCCTGGAGTGTACAGGTCTATGGCTACACCTTC
CDR3aa: CAWSVQVYGYTF

v_gene: TRBV30
j_gene: TRBJ2-3
d_gene: -
abundance: -
CDR3nt: TGTGCCTGGAGTACCGCTCTAGGTCCAGATACGCAGTATTTT
CDR3aa: CAWSTALGPDTQYF